The clone carrying this T cell receptor beta chain appeared many times. Its antigen remains unknown. Pregnant or lactating patients were excluded, as were those with uncontrolled infection or other autoimmune disease. The PBMCs were taken from 10 ml of fresh peripheral blood. Looked up from germline, CDR1 is PRHDT and CDR2 is FYEKMQ (reference sequence). V lost 5 bases to trimming and J lost 5 bases; unmatched junction nucleotides: 10. This CDR3 spans 15 amino acids. TCR beta CDR3 regions were amplified from RNA transcripts. A first-round RT-PCR of the TCR CDR3 used the HTBI primer set. From the multiplex PCR reads, TCRdb called clonotypes with MiXCR, one entry per CDR3 protein. The table lists under 500,000 distinct CDR3 sequences, around 15% of them singletons, with around 27% in the top ten. This entry comes from a study of T cells in Graves' hyperthyroidism and ophthalmopathy. Background on the study: Staff took peripheral blood when the initial diagnosis was made, before any treatment began.

Study-level points and caveats: Model-based prediction identified ophthalmopathy a median around seven months prior to its onset.

The sequencing sample was made of blood. The source of this sequence is a man aged 50-59 years with Graves' ophthalmopathy. J is TRBJ2-7 and V is TRBV13, with 9 positions matching TRBD1. In DNA, the CDR3 is TGTGCCAGCAGCGCAGGGACAGGGTCTAAGAACGAGCAGTACTTC. This codes for CASSAGTGSKNEQYF.